This T cell receptor beta chain was captured by sequencing in a study of CD8+CD57+ T cells in acquired aplastic anemia. The germline V gene encodes CDR1 KGHDR and CDR2 SFDVKD. CDR3 size: 14 residues. Deletions cut 6 bases from V and 4 bases from J, with 12 bases between. Patients chosen for sequencing had shown CD8+CD57+ cell expansion by flow cytometry. Everyone among the patients had severe acquired aplastic anemia. Genomic DNA provided the template from which TCR beta VDJ and CDR3 profiles were obtained. TCRdb used MiXCR to reprocess the reads, holding one entry per CDR3 protein. The sample has some 170,000 distinct CDR3 sequences; more than 45% are singletons.

This receptor was identified in a human donor with aplastic anemia. The chain is built from TRBV24-1 and TRBJ1-5; D possibly corresponds to TRBD1 (6 bases). Sample: sorted CD4+, CD8+, or CD8+CD57+ T cells (not recorded which) from PBMCs. The CDR3 coding sequence is TGTGCCACCAGTTTAGGACAGTTTAATCAGCCCCAGCATTTT. It specifies CATSLGQFNQPQHF.